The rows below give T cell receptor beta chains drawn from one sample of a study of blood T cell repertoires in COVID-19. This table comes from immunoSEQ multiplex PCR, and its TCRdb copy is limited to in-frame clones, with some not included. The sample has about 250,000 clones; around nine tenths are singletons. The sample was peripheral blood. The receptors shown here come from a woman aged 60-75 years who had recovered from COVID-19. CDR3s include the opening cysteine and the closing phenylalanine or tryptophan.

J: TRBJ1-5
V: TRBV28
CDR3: CASRPYGTSNQPQHF

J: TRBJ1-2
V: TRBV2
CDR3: CASRETGVRGYGYTF

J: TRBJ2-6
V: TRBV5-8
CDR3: CASSLLAVGANVLTF

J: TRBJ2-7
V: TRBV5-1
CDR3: CATRQGPQFSYEQYF

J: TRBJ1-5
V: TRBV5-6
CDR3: CASSNLRGRNQPQHF

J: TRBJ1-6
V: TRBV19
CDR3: CASPKPGQGRYNSPLHF

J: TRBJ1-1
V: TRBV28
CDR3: CASSYLLMGGKKKNTEAFF

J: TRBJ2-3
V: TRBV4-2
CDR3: CASSQEGSGSDTQYF

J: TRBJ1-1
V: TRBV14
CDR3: CASKDHIGEVRPEAFF

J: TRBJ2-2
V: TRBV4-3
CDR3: CASSQALYAGGSTGELFF

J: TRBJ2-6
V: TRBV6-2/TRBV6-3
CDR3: CASSRPPQRTGSGANVLTF

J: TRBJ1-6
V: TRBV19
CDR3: CASSAHDRGPVAPLHF

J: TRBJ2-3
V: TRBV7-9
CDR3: CASSLTTSTDTQYF

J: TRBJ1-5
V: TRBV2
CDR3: CASTKEREPQHF

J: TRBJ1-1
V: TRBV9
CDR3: CASSSAGANTEAFF

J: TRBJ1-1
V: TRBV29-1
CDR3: CSVEGSGTEAFF

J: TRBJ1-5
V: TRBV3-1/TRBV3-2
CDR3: CASSQLNQPQHF

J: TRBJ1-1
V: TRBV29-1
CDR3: CSAKDRLNTEAFF

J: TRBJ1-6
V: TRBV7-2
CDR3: CASSIYRGWDSPLHF

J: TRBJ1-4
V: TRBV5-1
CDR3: CASSRGTATNEKLFF

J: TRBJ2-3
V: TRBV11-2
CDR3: CASSFITGGPGGTQYF

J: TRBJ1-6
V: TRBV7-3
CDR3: CASSLRSRGQGEFRNSPLHF

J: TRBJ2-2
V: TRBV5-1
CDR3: CASSLEGQGNTGELFF

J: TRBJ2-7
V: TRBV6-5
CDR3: CASLQGVNGYEQYF

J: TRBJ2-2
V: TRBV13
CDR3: CASSSSRGTNTGELFF

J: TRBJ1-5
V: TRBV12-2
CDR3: CASRYDGTGQRRIPNQPQHF

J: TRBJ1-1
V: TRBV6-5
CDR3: CASSYPRQAINTEAFF

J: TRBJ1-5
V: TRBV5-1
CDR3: CASSLVGAYSNQPQHF

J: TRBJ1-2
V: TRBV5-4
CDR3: CASSLPSRGTYGYTF

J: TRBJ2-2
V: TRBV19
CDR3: CASSISGQVFLGELFF

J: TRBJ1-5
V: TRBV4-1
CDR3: CASSPLGRGGNQPQHF

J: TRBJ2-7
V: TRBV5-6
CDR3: CASSWTGGDYEQYF

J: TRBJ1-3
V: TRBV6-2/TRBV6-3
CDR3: CASSRIRQPSGNTIYF

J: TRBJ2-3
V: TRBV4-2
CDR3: CASSQEGASSPVGAGGGDTQYF

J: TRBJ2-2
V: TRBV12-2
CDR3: CASRLVSLPRGRWTGELFF

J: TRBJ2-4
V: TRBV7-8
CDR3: CASSSPLGALAKNIQYF

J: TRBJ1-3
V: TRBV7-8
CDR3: CASSPRTGGVFGNTIYF

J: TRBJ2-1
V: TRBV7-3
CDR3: CASSPGLAAHNEQFF

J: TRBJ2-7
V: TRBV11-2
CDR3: CASSLLGSSYEQYF

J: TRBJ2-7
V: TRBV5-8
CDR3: CASSAYYEQYF

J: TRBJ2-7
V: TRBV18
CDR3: CASSLSGTGGEQYF

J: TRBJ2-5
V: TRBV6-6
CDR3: CASSPRTDRDQETQYF

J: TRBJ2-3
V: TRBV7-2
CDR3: CASSLYPGGTQYF

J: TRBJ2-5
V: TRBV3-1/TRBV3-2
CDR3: CASSQDLNRDFLETQYF

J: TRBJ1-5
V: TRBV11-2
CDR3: CASSLAGDNQPQHF

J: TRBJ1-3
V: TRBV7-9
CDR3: CASSLFLENTIYF

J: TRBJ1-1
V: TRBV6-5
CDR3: CASSYNRETEAFF

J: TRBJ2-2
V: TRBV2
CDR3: CASRGPAGGHTGELFF